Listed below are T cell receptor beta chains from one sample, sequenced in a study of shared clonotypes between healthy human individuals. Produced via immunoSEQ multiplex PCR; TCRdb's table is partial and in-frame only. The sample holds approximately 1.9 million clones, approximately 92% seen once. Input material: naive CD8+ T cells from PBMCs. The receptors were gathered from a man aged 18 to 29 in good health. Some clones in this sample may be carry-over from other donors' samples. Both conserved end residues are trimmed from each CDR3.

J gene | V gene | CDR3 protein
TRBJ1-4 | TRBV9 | ASSASGGTNEKLF
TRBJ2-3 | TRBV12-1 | ASSFAGLAAADTQY
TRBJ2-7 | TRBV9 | ASSVEGTGPYEQY
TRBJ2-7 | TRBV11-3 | ASSRQGSSYEQY
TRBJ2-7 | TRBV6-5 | ASSYGYQAYEQY
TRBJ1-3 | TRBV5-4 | ASSLQGAIGNTIY
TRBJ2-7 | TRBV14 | ASSPGRTRSYEQY
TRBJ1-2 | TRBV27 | ASTSRRGYT
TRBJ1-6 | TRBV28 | ASSRGTGELVSPLH
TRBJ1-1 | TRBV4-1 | ASSQAGVEAF
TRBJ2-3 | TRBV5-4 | ASSLGQGSTDTQY
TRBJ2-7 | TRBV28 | ASSPTTPYEQY
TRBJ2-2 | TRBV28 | ASSPGTGGPGELF
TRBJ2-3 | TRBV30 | AWEGTSGTDTQY
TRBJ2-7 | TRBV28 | ASSPQRGKSSLNYEQY
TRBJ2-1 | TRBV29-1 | SVYLGGQF
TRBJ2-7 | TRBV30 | AWSVLSEQY
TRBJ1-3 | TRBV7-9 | ASSLVGSEPIY
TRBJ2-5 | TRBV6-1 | ASSETGGEETQY
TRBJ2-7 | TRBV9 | ASSDSGTGNQDLREQY
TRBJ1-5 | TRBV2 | ASSTTTGTENQPQH
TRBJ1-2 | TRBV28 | ASITAGRGIYGYT
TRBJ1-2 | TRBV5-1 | ASSSTGQANDYGYT
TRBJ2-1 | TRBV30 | AWRELAGVYNEQF
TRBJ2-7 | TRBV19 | ASSITSGYEQY
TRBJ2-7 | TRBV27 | ASARGYEQY
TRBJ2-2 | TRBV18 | ASSPRQNTGELF
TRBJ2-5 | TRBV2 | ASSARETQY
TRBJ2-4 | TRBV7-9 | ASSRQGNIQY
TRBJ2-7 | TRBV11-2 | ASSTGTGVTYEQY
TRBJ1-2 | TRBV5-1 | ASSLEPGSVYGYT
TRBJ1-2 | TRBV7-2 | ASSGVLPGYT
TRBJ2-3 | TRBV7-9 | ASLGPRASGSTDTQY
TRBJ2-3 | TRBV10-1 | ASSERPQQLITDTQY
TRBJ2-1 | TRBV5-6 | ASSYETSGINEQF
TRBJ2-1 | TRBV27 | ASSILTGNEQF
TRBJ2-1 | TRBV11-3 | ASSPAGGVTYNEQF
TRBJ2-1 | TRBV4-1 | ASSQTGPNNEQF
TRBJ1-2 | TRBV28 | ASSLGTGGGGYT
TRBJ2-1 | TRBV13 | ASSLVLSGSVNEQF
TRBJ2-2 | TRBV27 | ASNGGRGAPGELF
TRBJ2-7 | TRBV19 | ASSMGQGLNEQY
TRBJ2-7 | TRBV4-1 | ASSHETSGYEQY
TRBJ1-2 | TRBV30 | AWRGLRGRSFGYT
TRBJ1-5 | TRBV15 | ATSPSNQPQH
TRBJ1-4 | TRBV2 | ASSEWRTNEKLF
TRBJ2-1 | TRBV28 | ASTGLGYNEQF
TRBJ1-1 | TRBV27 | ASSLVGGSTEAF
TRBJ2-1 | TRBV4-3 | ASSQATSGTYNEQF
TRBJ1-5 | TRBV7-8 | ASSLGAGNQPQH
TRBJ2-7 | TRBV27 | ASSLGVEQY
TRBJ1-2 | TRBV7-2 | ASEYDREIYGYT
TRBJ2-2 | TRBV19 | ASSPVSTGELF
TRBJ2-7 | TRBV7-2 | ASSYGLATSYEQY
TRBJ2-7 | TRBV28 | ASSLALLEQY
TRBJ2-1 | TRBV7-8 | ASSLGGLAAAIGSYNEQF
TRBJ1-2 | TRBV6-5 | ASSPPTGYGYT
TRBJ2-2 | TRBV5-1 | ASRGDNTNTGELF
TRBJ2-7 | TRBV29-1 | SVETSGSYEQY
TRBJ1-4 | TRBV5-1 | ASSPRGPGEKLF